This is a list of T cell receptor beta chains from one sample in a study of blood T cell repertoires in COVID-19. Measured with immunoSEQ multiplex PCR; TCRdb has only the in-frame clones, and not every one. The sample contains about 210,000 clones, about 88% of which appear only once. The sample taken for sequencing was PBMCs or T cells enriched from blood (not recorded which). The receptor source for this set is a woman between 40 and 50 years old in a cohort exposed to, infected with or recovered from COVID-19 (not recorded which). The CDR3 runs from the conserved cysteine through the conserved F or W. The D gene is left open where the match is weak. Size values are once, few and many counts, or a class for expanded clones, and some rows have none.

V: TRBV11-3
D: TRBD1
size: .
J: TRBJ1-2
CDR3: CASSLRALGQGRLDPDGYTF
DNA: TGTGCCAGCAGCTTAAGGGCCCTGGGACAGGGGCGGCTCGACCCAGACGGCTACACCTTC

V: TRBV27
D: TRBD2
size: .
J: TRBJ2-1
CDR3: CASSSGTSGRNNEQFF
DNA: TGTGCCAGCAGTTCGGGGACTAGCGGGAGGAACAATGAGCAGTTCTTC

V: TRBV6-2/TRBV6-3
D: TRBD1
size: .
J: TRBJ2-1
CDR3: CASSGSDRGINNEQFF
DNA: TGTGCCAGCAGTGGGTCGGACAGGGGTATCAACAATGAGCAGTTCTTC

V: TRBV6-5
D: .
size: .
J: TRBJ2-3
CDR3: CASRGVAGSTDTQYF
DNA: TGTGCCAGCAGAGGGGTTGCAGGGAGCACAGATACGCAGTATTTT

V: TRBV6-5
D: TRBD1
size: once
J: TRBJ1-6
CDR3: CASSYGQGVYSPLHF
DNA: TGTGCCAGCAGCTACGGACAGGGGGTTTATTCACCCCTCCACTTT

V: TRBV5-1
D: .
size: few
J: TRBJ1-4
CDR3: CASSFYRARDEKLFF
DNA: TGCGCCAGCAGCTTTTACAGGGCGAGGGATGAAAAACTGTTTTTT

V: TRBV5-1
D: .
size: .
J: TRBJ2-7
CDR3: CASSLSPTGGYDEQYF
DNA: TGCGCCAGCAGCTTGTCCCCGACAGGCGGTTACGACGAGCAGTACTTC

V: TRBV14
D: .
size: .
J: TRBJ2-1
CDR3: CASSPYRNRRGSYNEQFF
DNA: TGTGCCAGCAGCCCATACCGGAATAGGCGTGGGAGCTACAATGAGCAGTTCTTC

V: TRBV6-5
D: TRBD1
size: .
J: TRBJ2-4
CDR3: CASSRQGTAKNIQYF
DNA: TGTGCCAGCAGTCGACAGGGAACGGCCAAAAACATTCAGTACTTC

V: TRBV25-1
D: TRBD1
size: .
J: TRBJ1-1
CDR3: CASRGTGDGTEAFF
DNA: TGTGCCAGCAGGGGGACAGGGGATGGAACTGAAGCTTTCTTT

V: TRBV27
D: TRBD1
size: .
J: TRBJ1-1
CDR3: CASSLRPPGWDRTGLNTEAFF
DNA: TGTGCCAGCAGTTTAAGGCCACCTGGATGGGACCGGACAGGGTTGAACACTGAAGCTTTCTTT

V: TRBV5-1
D: .
size: .
J: TRBJ1-4
CDR3: CASRAGATNEKLFF
DNA: TGCGCCAGCAGGGCCGGGGCAACTAATGAAAAACTGTTTTTT

V: TRBV4-1
D: .
size: .
J: TRBJ1-3
CDR3: CASSQEHSSGNTIYF
DNA: TGCGCCAGCAGCCAAGAACACAGCTCTGGAAACACCATATATTTT

V: TRBV5-4
D: .
size: .
J: TRBJ2-2
CDR3: CASSSDLSSDTGELFF
DNA: TGTGCCAGCAGCTCGGATTTGTCTAGCGACACCGGGGAGCTGTTTTTT

V: TRBV2
D: .
size: .
J: TRBJ2-1
CDR3: CASSEGGRNEQFF
DNA: TGTGCCAGCAGTGAAGGGGGGAGGAATGAGCAGTTCTTC

V: TRBV19
D: .
size: .
J: TRBJ1-2
CDR3: CASETGRFGYGYTF
DNA: TGTGCCAGTGAGACAGGAAGGTTCGGCTATGGCTACACCTTC

V: TRBV19
D: .
size: .
J: TRBJ1-2
CDR3: CASRDFANGVGYGYTF
DNA: TGTGCCAGTAGAGACTTTGCGAACGGAGTCGGCTATGGCTACACCTTC

V: TRBV6-4
D: TRBD1
size: .
J: TRBJ2-7
CDR3: CASSIDRGPYEQYF
DNA: TGTGCCAGCAGTATAGACAGGGGACCCTACGAGCAGTACTTC

V: TRBV15
D: TRBD2
size: .
J: TRBJ2-3
CDR3: CATSRLLAGVGDTQYF
DNA: TGTGCCACCAGCAGACTACTAGCGGGGGTGGGGGATACGCAGTATTTT

V: TRBV28
D: TRBD1
size: .
J: TRBJ2-5
CDR3: CASSLWRGTGRPGVTQYF
DNA: TGTGCCAGCAGTTTATGGAGAGGGACAGGGAGGCCCGGGGTGACCCAGTACTTC